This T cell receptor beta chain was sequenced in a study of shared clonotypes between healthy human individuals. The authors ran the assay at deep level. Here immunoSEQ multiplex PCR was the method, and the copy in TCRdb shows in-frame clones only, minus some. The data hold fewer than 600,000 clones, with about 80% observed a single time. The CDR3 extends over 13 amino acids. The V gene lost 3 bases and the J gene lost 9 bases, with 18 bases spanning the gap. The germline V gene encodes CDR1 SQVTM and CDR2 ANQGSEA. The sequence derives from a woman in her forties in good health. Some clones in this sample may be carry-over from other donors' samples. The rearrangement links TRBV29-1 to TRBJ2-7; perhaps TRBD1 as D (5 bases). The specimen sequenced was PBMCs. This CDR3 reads CSVENTGALGQYF. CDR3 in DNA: TGCAGCGTTGAGAATACAGGAGCCCTCGGGCAGTACTTC.